The clone carrying this T cell receptor (beta chain) has only one observation. This sample is drawn from a study of T-cell memory formation after mild COVID-19. Using its own MiXCR run on the 5' RACE reads, TCRdb lists one record per CDR3 protein. The table lists hundreds of thousands of distinct CDR3 sequences, 15% to 20% of them singletons. The V gene end was trimmed by 2 bases and the J gene end by 0 bases; junction bases not matched to a gene: 1. CDR1 and CDR2 (germline): LGHNT, FRNRAP. This CDR3 contains 15 residues. The sequence was collected from a man in his late teens or twenties who had mild COVID-19 (a few samples of this study predate the infection). Cell type and time point are not known. Sequenced input: PBMCs or a T cell subset sorted from them (not recorded which). The rearrangement links TRBV12-5 to TRBJ2-3, with 8 positions matching TRBD2. The CDR3 DNA is TGTGCTAGTGGTTTGCCTAGCGGGAGCACAGATACGCAGTATTTT. Amino acids: CASGLPSGSTDTQYF.